The 12 T cell receptor beta chains reported below all come from one sample, sequenced in a study of vaccination and CD4 T cells after COVID-19. The Oncomine TCR Beta short-read assay was applied to DNA of cultured CD4+ T cells. TCRdb ran MiXCR on the PCR reads and lists one entry per CDR3 protein. This sample has under 20,000 distinct CDR3 sequences, with roughly half found just once. Antigen specificity for these receptors is unknown. Indicated treatment: roughly ten-day PBMC culture with coronavirus spike peptide pools or control peptides (ViraFEST assay). Sequencing was carried out using CD4+ T cells from blood, cultured in vitro. Receptors originate from a human donor who had recovered from COVID-19.

This clonotype was found a few times. The chain couples TRBV6-5 to TRBJ1-5; D remains unclear. The CDR3 consists of 17 residues. Trimming pared 0 bases from V and 0 bases from J, leaving 12 bases between. Germline V gene lookup returns CDR1 MNHEY and CDR2 SVGAGI. CDR3 bases: TGTGCCAGCAGTTACTCGAAAGACATTTATAGCAATCAGCCCCAGCATTTT. This sequence encodes CASSYSKDIYSNQPQHF.

This clonotype was counted between two and nine times. V and J are TRBV2 and TRBJ1-6; a weak D match, TRBD1 (5 bases). The CDR3 has 12 amino acids. The V and J ends lost 11 bases and 7 bases respectively, with 12 bases between them. Looked up from germline, CDR1 is SNHLY and CDR2 is FYNNEI. The CDR3 region is CAHGQRNSPLHF. CDR3 coding DNA: TGTGCCCACGGACAAAGGAATTCACCCCTCCACTTT.

This clonotype was observed a few times. V and J are TRBV6-5 and TRBJ1-2; a possible D gene is TRBD1 (5 bases). CDR1 MNHEY and CDR2 SVGAGI come from the germline V gene. The CDR3 runs 14 residues. Trimming shortened V by 0 bases and J by 4 bases, and 9 bases separated the two germline ends. For the CDR3, the DNA is TGTGCCAGCAGTTACTCCGGGACCTCCTATGGCTACACCTTC. Amino acids: CASSYSGTSYGYTF.

CDR3 bases: TGTGCCAGCAGCTTCCACTCAGGGGGCGCTGGCTACACCTTC. Amino acid sequence: CASSFHSGGAGYTF. The rearrangement uses TRBV9 and TRBJ1-2; TRBD1 matches 8 bases. Germline V lookup: CDR1 SGDLS, CDR2 YYNGEE. The CDR3 has 14 residues. With V trimmed by 4 bases and J by 7 bases, 9 bases remained unmatched.

The V call is TRBV20-1, the J call TRBJ2-1; 15 bases are a match to TRBD2. CDR1 and CDR2 (germline): DFQATT, SNEGSKA (reference sequence). Germline trimming cut 0 bases from V and 7 bases from J; bases unmatched to any gene: 7. The CDR3 has 17 residues. CDR3 in amino acids: CSAREWGGLAGGNEQFF. For the CDR3, the DNA is TGCAGTGCTAGAGAGTGGGGGGGACTAGCGGGAGGTAATGAGCAGTTCTTC.

The sample holds a few counts of this clonotype. The chain is built from TRBV5-4 and TRBJ1-2; tentative D call: TRBD1 (6 bases). The CDR3 is 15 amino acids. Trimming left V 5 bases short and J 0 bases short, with 14 bases between. Germline CDR1 reads SGHNT; CDR2 reads YYREEE (reference sequence). In DNA, the CDR3 is TGTGCCAGCAGTCGGGGGGACACTCCTAACTATGGCTACACCTTC. Amino acid sequence: CASSRGDTPNYGYTF. Full variable domain (remainder filled in from reference TRBV5-4 and TRBJ1-2): ETGVTQSPTHLIKTRGQQVTLRCSSQSGHNTVSWYQQALGQGPQFIFQYYREEENGRGNFPPRFSGLQFPNYSSELNVNALELDDSALYLCASSRGDTPNYGYTFGSGTRLTVV.

V and J are TRBV6-1 and TRBJ1-1; the D is unclear. CDR3 size: 13 residues. The V and J ends lost 4 bases and 4 bases respectively, with 10 bases between them. Germline CDR1 and CDR2: MNHNS and SASEGT. CDR3 in amino acids: CASSGPVGTEAFF. The CDR3 DNA reads as TGTGCCAGCAGTGGGCCGGTAGGCACTGAAGCTTTCTTT.

The chain is built from TRBV27 and TRBJ2-3; D ambiguous. The CDR3 loop spans 14 amino acids. V was clipped by 3 bases and J by 2 bases, with 9 bases between them. Germline V CDR1 and CDR2: MNHEY, SMNVEV (reference sequence). CDR3 DNA sequence: TGTGCCAGCAGTTTCTCAGTGCCCACAGATACGCAGTATTTT. Translated, it gives CASSFSVPTDTQYF.

This sequence joins TRBV2 and TRBJ1-2, with D maybe TRBD1 (6 bases). Germline-derived CDR1 and CDR2 are SNHLY and FYNNEI. V was cut by 7 bases and J by 8 bases, with 32 bases left in between. The CDR3 consists of 18 residues. CDR3 in DNA: TGTGCCAGCAACCCCTTCCCCGGACAGATGAGAGGGGTGCAGGGCTACACCTTC. Translation: CASNPFPGQMRGVQGYTF.

This clonotype showed up just a few times. The CDR3 loop is CATSDRGRNHGYTF. The CDR3, as DNA: TGTGCCACCAGTGACAGGGGGCGAAATCATGGCTACACCTTC. The rearrangement links TRBV24-1 to TRBJ1-2; TRBD1 matches 8 bases. With V trimmed by 4 bases and J by 6 bases, 6 bases remained unmatched. The CDR3 spans 14 residues. Germline V gene sequence: CDR1 KGHDR, CDR2 SFDVKD.

This sequence joins TRBV10-3 and TRBJ2-5, with D tentatively TRBD1 or TRBD2 (5 bases each). Germline-derived CDR1 and CDR2 are ENHRY and SYGVKD. This CDR3 has 13 residues. V was pared by 5 bases and J by 2 bases, with 9 bases between. The DNA for the CDR3 is TGTGCCATCAGTAACGGGGCACAAGAGACCCAGTACTTC. As protein: CAISNGAQETQYF.

The genes are TRBV11-2 and TRBJ1-3, with D tentatively TRBD1 (6 bases). V was clipped by 6 bases and J by 0 bases, with 15 bases between them. Germline lookup yields CDR1 SGHAT and CDR2 FQNNGV. CDR3 length: 16 residues. CDR3 DNA: TGTGCCAGCAGTCGTACAGGGACGAGCTCTGGAAACACCATATATTTT. It translates to CASSRTGTSSGNTIYF.